This TCR beta chain appears in the sequencing data of a study of blood T cell repertoires in COVID-19. Study summary: Donors in the United States, Italy and Spain gave samples during acute or convalescent COVID-19. PBMCs, B-cell-depleted T cells, or T cells were the source of the cDNA or gDNA that made up the material.

In the study's own analysis: Quantification of nucleated cells was approximated via reference gene primer amplification. TCRdb's copy holds only in-frame clones and misses some; the assay was immunoSEQ multiplex PCR. The DNA was the basis for D and trimming; V, J and clone size are from that table. The sample yields roughly 120,000 clones, roughly nine tenths seen once. The germline V gene encodes CDR1 MNHNY and CDR2 SVGAGI (reference sequence). V shed 6 bases and J shed 0 bases, with 15 bases lying between them. The CDR3 loop spans 15 amino acids. The sequenced material came from peripheral blood. The source of this sequence is a man aged 45 to 65 with active COVID-19. The chain employs TRBV6-6 and TRBJ2-7, with D perhaps TRBD2 (6 bases). This chain's CDR3 is CASRPTSRSSYEQYV. The CDR3 bases are TGTGCCAGCAGGCCTACTAGCCGAAGCTCCTACGAGCAGTACGTC.